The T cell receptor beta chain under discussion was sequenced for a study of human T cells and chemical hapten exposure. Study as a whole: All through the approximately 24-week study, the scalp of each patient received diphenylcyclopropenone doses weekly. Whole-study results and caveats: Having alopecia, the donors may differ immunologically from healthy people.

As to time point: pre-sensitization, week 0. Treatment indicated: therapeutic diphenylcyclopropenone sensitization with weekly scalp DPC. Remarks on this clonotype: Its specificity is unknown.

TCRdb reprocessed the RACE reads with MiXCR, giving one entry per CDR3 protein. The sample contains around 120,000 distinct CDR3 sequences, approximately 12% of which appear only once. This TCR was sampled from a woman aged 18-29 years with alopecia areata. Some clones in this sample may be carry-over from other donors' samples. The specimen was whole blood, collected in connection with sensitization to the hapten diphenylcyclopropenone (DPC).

CDR3 bases: TGTGCCAGCAGCCGCCAGGGACAGGGGGCTCATCAGCCCCAGCATTTT. It is translated as CASSRQGQGAHQPQHF. The chain links TRBV21-1 to TRBJ1-5; the D call of TRBD1 is as the table states it, not checked on the DNA. TRBV21-1 is deemed a pseudogene. The CDR3 runs to 16 residues.